The sequence of this T cell receptor beta chain was determined in a study of shared clonotypes between healthy human individuals. Germline V CDR1 and CDR2: SGHVS, FNYEAQ. J gave up 2 bases and V 3 bases, and 4 bases lay outside the gene matches. The CDR3 covers 14 residues. Original analysis: Filtering differed since immunoSEQ provided only junctions, with no quality scores. Sequenced by immunoSEQ multiplex PCR; TCRdb stores in-frame clones only, minus some. V and J calls and clone size are as listed in that table; D and trimming were resolved from the DNA. In the table there are around 500,000 clones, about 85% of which are singletons. The donors, healthy adults who were HIV-negative, had experienced no recent acute infections or vaccinations. For genomic DNA, unsorted samples relied on tens of millions of PBMCs.

This TCR was recovered from a woman in her forties in good health. Some clones in this sample may be carry-over from other donors' samples. The chain carries TRBV7-6 and TRBJ2-7, with 7 positions matching TRBD2. The sequencing sample was made of PBMCs. The CDR3: CASSFLAEPYEQYF. The DNA for the CDR3 is TGTGCCAGCAGCTTTCTAGCGGAACCCTACGAGCAGTACTTC.